The 15 T cell receptor beta chains in this list originate from one sample, sequenced in a study of CD8 T cells in Susac syndrome. About 0.5 to 1 ug RNA was reverse transcribed with random hexamers. MiXCR was run by TCRdb on the immunoSEQ multiplex PCR reads, yielding one entry per CDR3 protein. Of around 190,000 distinct CDR3 sequences listed, approximately 94% are singletons. The sequencing sample was made of CD4+ T cells from PBMCs. The origin of the receptors is a human donor with Susac syndrome.

The gene calls are TRBV7-2 and TRBJ1-2; unclear D gene. CDR3 length equals 14 residues. CDR1 is SGHTA, CDR2 FQGNSA, per germline. Trimming pared 6 bases from V and 0 bases from J, leaving 11 bases between. The CDR3 spells CASSPMSANYGYTF. The CDR3 DNA follows: TGTGCCAGCAGTCCCATGTCGGCTAACTATGGCTACACCTTC.

The chain is built from TRBV20-1 and TRBJ1-5; 9 nucleotides line up with TRBD1. Germline V gene lookup returns CDR1 DFQATT and CDR2 SNEGSKA (reference sequence). The trim removed 4 bases at V and 0 bases at J, leaving 7 bases unmatched. CDR3 length: 16 residues. This CDR3 reads CSAIDRGGFSNQPQHF. As DNA, the CDR3 is TGCAGTGCTATTGACAGGGGGGGGTTTAGCAATCAGCCCCAGCATTTT.

The chain couples TRBV5-4 to TRBJ2-3; D is unclear. This CDR3 spans 11 amino acids. V gave up 0 bases and J gave up 10 bases, with 6 bases separating them. Germline CDR1 is SGHNT and CDR2 is YYREEE (reference sequence). The CDR3 region is CASSLDRSQYF. CDR3 DNA sequence: TGTGCCAGCAGCTTGGATAGGTCGCAGTATTTT.

The chain couples TRBV5-1 to TRBJ2-7; D is uncertain. In germline, CDR1 is SGHRS, CDR2 YFSETQ. V lost 3 bases and J 5 bases, leaving 9 bases between the germline ends. The CDR3 sequence is 12 residues long. CDR3 sequence reads: CASSSSGNEQYF. CDR3 sequence (DNA): TGCGCCAGCAGCTCCTCAGGTAACGAGCAGTACTTC.

This chain connects TRBV19 to TRBJ1-1; D not certain. The germline V and J ends were trimmed by 3 bases and 0 bases, with 5 bases remaining between them. Germline V CDR1 and CDR2: LNHDA, SQIVND (reference sequence). The CDR3 is made up of 13 amino acids. The DNA for the CDR3 is TGTGCCAGTAGTATTGCGGTGAACACTGAAGCTTTCTTT. Its translation is CASSIAVNTEAFF. Supplemented by reference TRBV19 and TRBJ1-1, the full variable domain reads DGGITQSPKYLFRKEGQNVTLSCEQNLNHDAMYWYRQDPGQGLRLIYYSQIVNDFQKGDIAEGYSVSREKKESFPLTVTSAQKNPTAFYLCASSIAVNTEAFFGQGTRLTVV.

The gene calls are TRBV10-3 and TRBJ2-6, with D tentatively TRBD1 or TRBD2 (6 bases each). CDR3 length: 13 amino acids. V was pared by 6 bases and J by 7 bases, with 10 bases between. From germline, CDR1 is ENHRY and CDR2 SYGVKD. The CDR3 here is CAISEGGANVLTF. The CDR3 DNA sequence: TGTGCCATCAGCGAGGGGGGCGCCAACGTCCTGACTTTC.

This clonotype was observed a single time. The chain joins TRBV9 to TRBJ2-7; 10 bases agree with TRBD1. The CDR3 is 16 amino acids. V was clipped by 3 bases and J by 4 bases; unmatched bases: 10. Per germline, CDR1 SGDLS and CDR2 YYNGEE. For the CDR3, the DNA is TGTGCCAGCAGCGCCCGACCGACAGGGGGCGCGTACGAGCAGTACTTC. Translation: CASSARPTGGAYEQYF.

V is TRBV15 and J is TRBJ2-3; D may be TRBD2 (6 bases). Germline lookup yields CDR1 LNHNV and CDR2 YYDKDF (reference sequence). The CDR3 has 15 amino acids. The V end lost 0 bases, the J end lost 0 bases, and 7 bases lay between the germline ends. CDR3 bases: TGTGCCACCAGCAGAGATGGGACTAGCACAGATACGCAGTATTTT. This gives the protein CATSRDGTSTDTQYF. Looking up the rest from reference TRBV15 and TRBJ2-3 gives the full variable domain: DAMVIQNPRYQVTQFGKPVTLSCSQTLNHNVMYWYQQKSSQAPKLLFHYYDKDFNNEADTPDNFQSRRPNTSFCFLDIRSPGLGDTAMYLCATSRDGTSTDTQYFGPGTRLTVL.

The rearrangement uses TRBV20-1 and TRBJ1-3; TRBD1 might be the D (6 bases). The germline V gene encodes CDR1 DFQATT and CDR2 SNEGSKA (reference sequence). The CDR3 has 15 amino acids. V was pared by 2 bases and J by 6 bases, with 17 bases between. CDR3 in DNA: TGCAGTGCTAGACCTACAGGGCGCCGGGAAAACACCATATATTTT. Residues: CSARPTGRRENTIYF.

The J gene is TRBJ2-5, the V gene TRBV3-1; 10 positions agree with TRBD1. The length of the CDR3 is 14 residues. The V gene's germline CDR1 is LGHDT and CDR2 YNNKEL (reference sequence). J was trimmed by 6 bases and V by 8 bases; bases with no gene match: 9. The CDR3 spells CASGFRDRGQTQYF. CDR3 DNA sequence: TGTGCCAGCGGATTCCGGGACAGGGGACAGACCCAGTACTTC.

The rearrangement joins TRBV18 to TRBJ1-6; no clear D gene. This CDR3 contains 12 residues. Germline CDR1 is KGHSH and CDR2 is LQKENI. Trimming stripped 3 bases from V and 14 bases from J, with 11 bases between. CDR3 protein: CASSPPAQALHF. The CDR3 nucleotides read TGTGCCAGCTCACCCCCCGCCCAGGCCCTCCACTTT.

The chain has TRBV19 and TRBJ1-2, with D maybe TRBD1 (5 bases). Germline V gene lookup returns CDR1 LNHDA and CDR2 SQIVND (reference sequence). This CDR3 is 15 amino acids long. V dropped 2 bases and J dropped 0 bases, with 10 bases sitting between them. This CDR3 reads CASSIWGTPNYGYTF. The CDR3 nucleotides read TGTGCCAGTAGTATATGGGGGACCCCTAACTATGGCTACACCTTC. The variable domain in full, completed from reference TRBV19 and TRBJ1-2, reads DGGITQSPKYLFRKEGQNVTLSCEQNLNHDAMYWYRQDPGQGLRLIYYSQIVNDFQKGDIAEGYSVSREKKESFPLTVTSAQKNPTAFYLCASSIWGTPNYGYTFGSGTRLTVV.

The CDR3 DNA reads as TGTGCCATCAGTGAGGGACAGCGGGGCCTCGCGAACACCGGGGAGCTGTTTTTT. It encodes CAISEGQRGLANTGELFF. The chain employs TRBV10-3 and TRBJ2-2; D is perhaps TRBD2 (7 bases). Germline V gives CDR1 ENHRY, CDR2 SYGVKD. Deletions cut 2 bases from V and 0 bases from J, with 16 bases between. This CDR3 is 18 amino acids long.

V usage is TRBV5-1 and J usage is TRBJ2-5, with D tentatively TRBD1 (6 bases). This CDR3 is 16 amino acids long. CDR1 is SGHRS and CDR2 is YFSETQ in the germline V gene. V lost 1 base and J 4 bases, leaving 17 bases between the germline ends. The CDR3 reads CASSLLGADIGETQYF. For the CDR3, the DNA is TGCGCCAGCAGCTTGCTGGGGGCCGATATAGGAGAGACCCAGTACTTC. Full variable domain (outside the CDR3, taken from reference TRBV5-1 and TRBJ2-5): KAGVTQTPRYLIKTRGQQVTLSCSPISGHRSVSWYQQTPGQGLQFLFEYFSETQRNKGNFPGRFSGRQFSNSRSEMNVSTLELGDSALYLCASSLLGADIGETQYFGPGTRLLVL.

The chain links TRBV24-1 to TRBJ1-2, with D unclear. Trimming took off 4 bases at V and 3 bases at J, with 5 bases between the two ends. CDR3 length: 12 residues. Germline loops: CDR1 KGHDR, CDR2 SFDVKD. DNA of the CDR3: TGTGCCACCAGTGACCCGCACTATGGCTACACCTTC. This sequence encodes CATSDPHYGYTF.